Shown below are 27 T cell receptor beta chains from a single sample sequenced in a study of technical replicates of blood from several donors. Measured with immunoSEQ multiplex PCR; TCRdb has only the in-frame clones, and not every one. The repertoire holds some 89,000 clones, 85% to 95% seen once, with about 0.35% in the top ten. The sequencing input was T cells isolated from PBMCs. All receptors derive from a human donor in good health.

The J gene is TRBJ1-5, the V gene TRBV19; D is ambiguous. V dropped 7 bases and J dropped 7 bases, with 14 bases sitting between them. Germline V CDR1 and CDR2: LNHDA, SQIVND (reference sequence). The CDR3 length is 13 residues. The CDR3 loop is CASNGRGNQPQHF. As DNA, the CDR3 is TGTGCCAGTAACGGTCGCGGTAACCAGCCCCAGCATTTT.

The chain combines TRBV9 with TRBJ1-1; possibly TRBD1 for D (6 bases). The CDR3 has 16 amino acids. Looked up from germline, CDR1 is SGDLS and CDR2 is YYNGEE. Trimming cost V 0 bases and J 1 base, with 13 bases left between them. As DNA, the CDR3 is TGTGCCAGCAGCGTAGGAGACAGGAGTGGGAACACTGAAGCTTTCTTT. As protein: CASSVGDRSGNTEAFF.

This chain links TRBV29-1 with TRBJ1-1; D is uncertain. This CDR3 has 13 amino acids. V shed 0 bases and J shed 7 bases, with 12 bases lying between them. In germline, CDR1 is SQVTM, CDR2 ANQGSEA. The CDR3 is CSVEEARAGEAFF. The CDR3 region has the DNA TGCAGCGTTGAAGAGGCGCGAGCGGGTGAAGCTTTCTTT.

V and J are TRBV27 and TRBJ2-2; 7 bases are a match to TRBD2. Germline V lookup: CDR1 MNHEY, CDR2 SMNVEV (reference sequence). The CDR3 is 17 residues long. V lost 0 bases, J lost 5 bases, and 9 bases stayed unmatched. This CDR3 reads CASSLSTSALRTGELFF. CDR3 coding DNA: TGTGCCAGCAGTTTATCAACTAGCGCATTACGAACCGGGGAGCTGTTTTTT.

The chain carries TRBV5-4 and TRBJ2-7, with 9 bases lining up with TRBD1. V lost 3 bases and J lost 2; bases outside the gene matches: 6. Germline loops: CDR1 SGHNT, CDR2 YYREEE (reference sequence). This CDR3 is built from 15 residues. Here the CDR3 reads CASSSDRGTPYEQYF. The CDR3 nucleotides read TGTGCCAGCAGCTCGGACAGGGGTACTCCCTACGAGCAGTACTTC.

This chain joins TRBV4-3 and TRBJ2-7; D gene unclear. This CDR3 has 13 residues. Germline-derived CDR1 and CDR2 are LGHNA and YSLEER. Trimming took off 4 bases at V and 3 bases at J, with 10 bases between the two ends. The CDR3 here is CASSPYSGYEQYF. The CDR3 region has the DNA TGCGCCAGCAGCCCCTATTCGGGCTACGAGCAGTACTTC.

The chain uses TRBV4-2 and TRBJ2-1; TRBD2 might be the D (6 bases). Germline CDR1 LGHNA, CDR2 YNFKEQ. The V end lost 0 bases, the J end lost 5 bases, and 14 bases lay between the germline ends. This CDR3 comprises 16 residues. The DNA of the CDR3 is TGTGCCAGCAGCCAAGATCCACCCCCTAGCGACAATGAGCAGTTCTTC. Translating gives CASSQDPPPSDNEQFF.

This clone was observed once. This chain uses TRBV4-3 with TRBJ2-2; D is perhaps TRBD2 (6 bases). Trimming took off 0 bases at V and 6 bases at J, with 8 bases between the two ends. CDR1 and CDR2 from the germline V gene are LGHNA and YSLEER. The CDR3 length is 14 residues. The CDR3 loop reads CASSQESGAGELFF. CDR3 in DNA: TGCGCCAGCAGCCAAGAATCGGGGGCCGGGGAGCTGTTTTTT.

This clone showed up just a few times. The CDR3, as DNA: TGTGCCAGCGGCGGACTCTCCTACGAGCAGTACTTC. It specifies CASGGLSYEQYF. This chain links TRBV6-6 with TRBJ2-7; D perhaps matches TRBD2 (5 bases). In germline, CDR1 is MNHNY, CDR2 SVGAGI (reference sequence). The length of the CDR3 is 12 residues. Trimming removed 8 bases at V and 0 bases at J, with 8 bases between.

DNA for the CDR3: TGTGCCAGCAGTGAAGTCTACACCTCCGGGGAAGGCTACACCTTC. Protein: CASSEVYTSGEGYTF. This rearrangement joins TRBV25-1 to TRBJ1-2; D remains unclear. CDR3 size: 15 residues. Trimming took off 2 bases at V and 8 bases at J, with 18 bases between the two ends. Germline V gene lookup returns CDR1 MGHDK and CDR2 SYGVNS.

The V gene is TRBV28, the J gene TRBJ2-5; D call uncertain. The V end lost 5 bases, the J end lost 1 base, and 11 bases lay between the germline ends. The CDR3 contains 14 residues. The germline V gene encodes CDR1 MDHEN and CDR2 SYDVKM. The CDR3 DNA reads as TGTGCCAGCAGTCGAACCAGTACCCAAGAGACCCAGTACTTC. The encoded protein is CASSRTSTQETQYF.

V and J are TRBV5-4 and TRBJ2-5; D ambiguous. The CDR3 spans 14 residues. Germline assignment: CDR1 SGHNT and CDR2 YYREEE (reference sequence). The V end lost 6 bases, the J end lost 3 bases, and 15 bases lay between the germline ends. The CDR3: CASTFLGSEETQYF. The CDR3 nucleotides are TGTGCCAGCACCTTCCTAGGTTCGGAAGAGACCCAGTACTTC.

The rearrangement uses TRBV5-1 and TRBJ2-5, with TRBD2 matching 14 bases. The V and J ends lost 0 bases and 5 bases, in that order; junction bases with no gene match: 6. The CDR3 spans 17 residues. In germline, CDR1 is SGHRS, CDR2 YFSETQ. This chain's CDR3 is CASSLGGLAGGGETQYF. The CDR3 DNA follows: TGCGCCAGCAGCTTGGGAGGACTAGCGGGAGGAGGCGAGACCCAGTACTTC.

V gene TRBV28 combines with J gene TRBJ1-1; D gene ambiguous. Trimming pared 8 bases from V and 7 bases from J, leaving 8 bases between. CDR1 is MDHEN and CDR2 is SYDVKM in the germline V gene. This CDR3 spans 10 amino acids. CDR3 region: CASVGFEAFF. For the CDR3, the DNA is TGTGCCAGCGTCGGGTTTGAAGCTTTCTTT.

Notes on this clone: The junction differs from germline at one of its ends, possibly a read error. The rearrangement links TRBV5-6 to TRBJ2-7, with D unclear. Germline loops: CDR1 SGHDT, CDR2 YYEEEE. The CDR3 totals 11 residues. CDR3 coding DNA: TGTGCCAGCAGCTTGGCTTTAGCCGAGCACTTC. The encoded protein is CASSLALAEHF.

V gene TRBV19 combines with J gene TRBJ2-7; TRBD1 matches at 9 bases. The V and J ends lost 7 bases and 4 bases, in that order; junction bases with no gene match: 5. Per the germline V gene, CDR1 is LNHDA and CDR2 is SQIVND (reference sequence). The CDR3 sequence is 13 residues long. The CDR3 nucleotides are TGTGCCAGTAAGGGACAGGGAGGGTACGAGCAGTACTTC. Encoded protein: CASKGQGGYEQYF.

The chain joins TRBV7-3 to TRBJ2-1, with 9 bases lining up with TRBD1. J was trimmed by 3 bases and V by 5 bases; bases with no gene match: 2. The CDR3 has 14 amino acids. Germline V gives CDR1 SGHTA, CDR2 FQGTGA. DNA of the CDR3: TGTGCCAGCAGCGCGACAGGGGGCTACAATGAGCAGTTCTTC. Its protein product is CASSATGGYNEQFF. Full variable domain (rest looked up from reference TRBV7-3 and TRBJ2-1): GAGVSQTPSNKVTEKGKYVELRCDPISGHTALYWYRQSLGQGPEFLIYFQGTGAADDSGLPNDRFFAVRPEGSVSTLKIQRTERGDSAVYLCASSATGGYNEQFFGPGTRLTVL.

The chain is built from TRBV30 and TRBJ1-1; weak D call: TRBD1 (6 bases). Germline V lookup: CDR1 GTSNPN, CDR2 SVGIG (reference sequence). The CDR3 totals 13 residues. V dropped 2 bases and J dropped 4 bases, with 11 bases sitting between them. The CDR3 DNA sequence: TGTGCCTGGAGTTCTACAGGGTTCACTGAAGCTTTCTTT. Its protein is CAWSSTGFTEAFF.

This chain uses TRBV28 with TRBJ1-5; a possible D gene is TRBD1 (5 bases). The CDR3 is 12 amino acids. CDR1 MDHEN and CDR2 SYDVKM come from the germline V gene. With 7 bases removed from V and 9 bases from J, the gap between germline ends came to 13 bases. The CDR3 DNA follows: TGTGCCAGCAACCCCTTGGGGCTGCCCCAGCATTTT. Its protein is CASNPLGLPQHF.

The chain uses TRBV5-1 and TRBJ1-2; 10 bases align to TRBD1. Per germline, CDR1 SGHRS and CDR2 YFSETQ. The CDR3 is 12 residues long. V dropped 7 bases and J dropped 6; count of bases not matched to a gene: 3. The CDR3 DNA reads TGCGCCAGCGGGGGACAGGGGAATGGCTACACCTTC. The encoded protein is CASGGQGNGYTF.

This sequence joins TRBV28 and TRBJ2-6, with D possibly being TRBD1 (5 bases). This CDR3 is 18 amino acids long. Trimming removed 7 bases from V and 0 bases from J, with 19 bases in between. Germline CDR1 is MDHEN and CDR2 is SYDVKM. The DNA of the CDR3 is TGTGCCAGCATTAGGGGCAGGCGACCGCTCTCTGGGGCCAACGTCCTGACTTTC. It encodes CASIRGRRPLSGANVLTF.

V gene TRBV18 combines with J gene TRBJ2-7, with 11 nucleotides matching TRBD2. With V trimmed by 3 bases and J by 4 bases, 8 bases remained unmatched. The CDR3 has 16 amino acids. Germline values: CDR1 KGHSH, CDR2 LQKENI. For the CDR3, the DNA is TGTGCCAGCTCACCTGAAACTAGCGGGAGTAAGTACGAGCAGTACTTC. Translated: CASSPETSGSKYEQYF.

CDR3 in DNA: TGCGCCAGCCGGGAGCCAACTAATGAAAAACTGTTTTTT. Translated: CASREPTNEKLFF. The gene calls are TRBV10-2 and TRBJ1-4; D gene uncertain. This CDR3 contains 13 residues. CDR1 and CDR2 from the germline V gene are WSHSY and SAAADI. Trimming removed 8 bases from V and 0 bases from J, with 7 bases in between.

This clone was counted once. The chain links TRBV19 to TRBJ1-6; 9 bases match TRBD1. Germline CDR1 is LNHDA and CDR2 is SQIVND (reference sequence). The CDR3 has 15 amino acids. The trim removed 4 bases at V and 10 bases at J, leaving 8 bases unmatched. The CDR3 loop is CASSRDREIRSPLHF. CDR3 nucleotides: TGTGCCAGTAGTAGGGACAGGGAAATCCGGTCACCCCTCCACTTT.

This chain connects TRBV5-6 to TRBJ2-7; 7 nucleotides agree with TRBD2. The CDR3 has 13 amino acids. CDR1 is SGHDT, CDR2 YYEEEE, per germline. With 4 bases clipped from V and 3 bases from J, the junction kept 4 bases outside the gene matches. Here the CDR3 DNA reads TGTGCCAGCAGCGTGGGGGGGGACTACGAGCAGTACTTC. Translation: CASSVGGDYEQYF. Full variable domain (outside the CDR3, taken from reference TRBV5-6 and TRBJ2-7): DAGVTQSPTHLIKTRGQQVTLRCSPKSGHDTVSWYQQALGQGPQFIFQYYEEEERQRGNFPDRFSGHQFPNYSSELNVNALLLGDSALYLCASSVGGDYEQYFGPGTRLTVT.

The chain links TRBV30 to TRBJ2-2, with 7 bases lining up with TRBD2. CDR3 length: 13 amino acids. Looked up from germline, CDR1 is GTSNPN and CDR2 is SVGIG (reference sequence). Trimming at V came to 6 bases and at J to 6 bases, leaving 7 bases not matched to a gene. This chain's CDR3 is CACREVTAGELFF. In DNA, the CDR3 is TGTGCCTGCCGGGAGGTCACGGCCGGGGAGCTGTTTTTT.

V gene TRBV6-5 combines with J gene TRBJ1-1; the match to TRBD1 covers 7 bases. Trimming cost V 7 bases and J 0 bases; bases outside gene matches: 5. The CDR3 is made up of 14 amino acids. Germline CDR1 and CDR2: MNHEY and SVGAGI. The CDR3 region is CASNRGPVNTEAFF. The CDR3 DNA reads as TGTGCCAGCAATAGGGGGCCGGTGAACACTGAAGCTTTCTTT.